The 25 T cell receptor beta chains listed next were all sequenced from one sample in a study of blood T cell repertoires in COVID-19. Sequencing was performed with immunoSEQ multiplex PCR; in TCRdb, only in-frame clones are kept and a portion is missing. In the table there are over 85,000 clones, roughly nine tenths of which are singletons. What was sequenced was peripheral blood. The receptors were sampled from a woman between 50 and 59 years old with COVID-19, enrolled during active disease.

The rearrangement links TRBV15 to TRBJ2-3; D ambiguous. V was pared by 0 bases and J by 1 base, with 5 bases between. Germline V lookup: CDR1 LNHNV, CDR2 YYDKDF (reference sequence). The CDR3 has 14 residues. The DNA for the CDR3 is TGTGCCACCAGCAGAGATGAGGGCACAGATACGCAGTATTTT. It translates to CATSRDEGTDTQYF.

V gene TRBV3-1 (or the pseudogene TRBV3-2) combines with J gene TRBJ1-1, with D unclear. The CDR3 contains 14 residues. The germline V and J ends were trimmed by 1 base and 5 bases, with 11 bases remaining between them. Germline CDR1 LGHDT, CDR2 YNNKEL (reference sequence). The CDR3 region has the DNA TGTGCCAGCAGCCAAGGTCCGGTATATACTGAAGCTTTCTTT. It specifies CASSQGPVYTEAFF.

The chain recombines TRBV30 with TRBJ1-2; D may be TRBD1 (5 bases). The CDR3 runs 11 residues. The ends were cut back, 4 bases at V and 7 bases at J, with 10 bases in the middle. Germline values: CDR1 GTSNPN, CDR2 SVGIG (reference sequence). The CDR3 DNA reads TGTGCCTGGAAAGGGGTGGCTGGCTACACCTTC. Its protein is CAWKGVAGYTF.

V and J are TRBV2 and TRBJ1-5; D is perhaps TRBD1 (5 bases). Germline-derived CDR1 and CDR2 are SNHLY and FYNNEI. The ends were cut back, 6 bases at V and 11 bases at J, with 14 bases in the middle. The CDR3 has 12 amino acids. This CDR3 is CASSDSSRSQHF. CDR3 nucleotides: TGTGCCAGCAGCGACAGTTCTCGGTCCCAGCATTTT.

CDR3 loop: CASSSGLRGGYTF. CDR3 DNA sequence: TGTGCCAGCAGTTCAGGATTACGTGGCGGCTACACCTTC. The rearrangement uses TRBV28 and TRBJ1-2; D unresolved. This CDR3 has 13 residues. Germline V gene sequence: CDR1 MDHEN, CDR2 SYDVKM. The V end lost 4 bases, the J end lost 8 bases, and 14 bases lay between the germline ends.

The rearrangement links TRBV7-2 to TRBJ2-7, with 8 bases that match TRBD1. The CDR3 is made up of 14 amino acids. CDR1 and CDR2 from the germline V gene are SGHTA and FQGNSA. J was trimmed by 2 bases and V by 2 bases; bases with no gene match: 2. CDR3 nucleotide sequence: TGTGCCAGCAGCTTACTACAGGGGGCCTACGAGCAGTACTTC. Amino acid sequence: CASSLLQGAYEQYF. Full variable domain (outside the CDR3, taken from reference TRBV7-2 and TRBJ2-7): GAGVSQSPSNKVTEKGKDVELRCDPISGHTALYWYRQSLGQGLEFLIYFQGNSAPDKSGLPSDRFSAERTGGSVSTLTIQRTQQEDSAVYLCASSLLQGAYEQYFGPGTRLTVT.

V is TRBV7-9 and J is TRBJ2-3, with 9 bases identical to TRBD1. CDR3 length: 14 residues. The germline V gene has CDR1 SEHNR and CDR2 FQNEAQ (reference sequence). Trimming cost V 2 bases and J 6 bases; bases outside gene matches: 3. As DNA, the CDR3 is TGTGCCAGCAGCTTAATTACAGGGGGCGATACGCAGTATTTT. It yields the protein CASSLITGGDTQYF.

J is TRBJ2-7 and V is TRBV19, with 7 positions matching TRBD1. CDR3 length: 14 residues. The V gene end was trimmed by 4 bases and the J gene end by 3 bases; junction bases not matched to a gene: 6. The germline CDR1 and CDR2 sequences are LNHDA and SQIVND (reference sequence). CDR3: CASSRTGQIYEQYF. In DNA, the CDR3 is TGTGCCAGTAGTAGGACAGGCCAAATCTACGAGCAGTACTTC.

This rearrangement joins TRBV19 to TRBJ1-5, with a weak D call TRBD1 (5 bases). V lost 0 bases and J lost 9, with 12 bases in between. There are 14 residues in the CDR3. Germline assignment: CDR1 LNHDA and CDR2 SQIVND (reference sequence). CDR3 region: CASSIDGGSPPQHF. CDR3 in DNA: TGTGCCAGTAGTATAGACGGGGGATCCCCGCCCCAGCATTTT.

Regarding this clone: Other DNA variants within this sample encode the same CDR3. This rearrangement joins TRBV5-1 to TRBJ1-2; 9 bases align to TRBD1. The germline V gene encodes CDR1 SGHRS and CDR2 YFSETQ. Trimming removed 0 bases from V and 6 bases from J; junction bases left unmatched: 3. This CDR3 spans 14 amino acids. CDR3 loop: CASSLAGQGDGYTF. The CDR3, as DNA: TGCGCCAGCAGCTTGGCGGGACAGGGAGATGGCTACACCTTC.

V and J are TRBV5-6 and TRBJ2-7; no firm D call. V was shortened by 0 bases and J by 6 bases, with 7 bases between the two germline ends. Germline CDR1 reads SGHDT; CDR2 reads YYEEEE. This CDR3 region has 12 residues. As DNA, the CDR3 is TGTGCCAGCAGCTTGGCCACGGGCGAGCAGTACTTC. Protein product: CASSLATGEQYF. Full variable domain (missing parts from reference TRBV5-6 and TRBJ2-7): DAGVTQSPTHLIKTRGQQVTLRCSPKSGHDTVSWYQQALGQGPQFIFQYYEEEERQRGNFPDRFSGHQFPNYSSELNVNALLLGDSALYLCASSLATGEQYFGPGTRLTVT.

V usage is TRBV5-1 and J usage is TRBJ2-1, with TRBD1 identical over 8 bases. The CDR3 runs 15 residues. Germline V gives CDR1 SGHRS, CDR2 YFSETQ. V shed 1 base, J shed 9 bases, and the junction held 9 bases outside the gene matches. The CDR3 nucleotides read TGCGCCAGCAGCTTGTTCGGACAGGGTCGTGGTGAGCAGTTCTTC. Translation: CASSLFGQGRGEQFF.

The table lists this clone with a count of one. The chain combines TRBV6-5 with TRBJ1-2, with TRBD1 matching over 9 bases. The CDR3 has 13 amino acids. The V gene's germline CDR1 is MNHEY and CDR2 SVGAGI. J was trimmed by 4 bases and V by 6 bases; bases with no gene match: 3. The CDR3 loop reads CASRGTGSYGYTF. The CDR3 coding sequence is TGTGCCAGCAGAGGGACAGGGTCCTATGGCTACACCTTC.

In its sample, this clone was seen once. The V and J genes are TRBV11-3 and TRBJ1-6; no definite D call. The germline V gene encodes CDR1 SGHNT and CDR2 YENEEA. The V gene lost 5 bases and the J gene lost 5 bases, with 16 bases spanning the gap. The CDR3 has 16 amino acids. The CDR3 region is CASSPSAQINNSPLHF. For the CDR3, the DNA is TGTGCCAGCAGCCCAAGCGCTCAGATTAATAATTCACCCCTCCACTTT. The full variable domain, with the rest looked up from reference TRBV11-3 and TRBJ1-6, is EAGVVQSPRYKIIEKKQPVAFWCNPISGHNTLYWYLQNLGQGPELLIRYENEEAVDDSQLPKDRFSAERLKGVDSTLKIQPAELGDSAVYLCASSPSAQINNSPLHFGNGTRLTVT.

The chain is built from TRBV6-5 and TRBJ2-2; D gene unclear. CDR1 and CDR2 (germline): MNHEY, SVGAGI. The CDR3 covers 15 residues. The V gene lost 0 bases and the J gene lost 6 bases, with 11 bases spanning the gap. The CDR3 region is CASSYSTLGSGELFF. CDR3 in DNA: TGTGCCAGCAGTTACTCGACGCTCGGGTCCGGGGAGCTGTTTTTT.

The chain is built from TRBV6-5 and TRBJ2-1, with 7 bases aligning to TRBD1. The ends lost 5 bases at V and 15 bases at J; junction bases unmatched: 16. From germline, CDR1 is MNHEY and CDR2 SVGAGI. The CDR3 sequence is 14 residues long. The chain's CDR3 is CASSNRGSLTGRFF. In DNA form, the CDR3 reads TGTGCCAGCAGTAACAGGGGAAGTCTGACCGGTCGGTTCTTC.

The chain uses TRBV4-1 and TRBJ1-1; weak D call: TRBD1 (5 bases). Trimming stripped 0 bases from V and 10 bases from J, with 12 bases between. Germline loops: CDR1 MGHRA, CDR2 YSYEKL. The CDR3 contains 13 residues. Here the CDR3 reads CASSQDRVSLAFF. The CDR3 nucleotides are TGCGCCAGCAGCCAAGACAGGGTGAGTCTAGCTTTCTTT.

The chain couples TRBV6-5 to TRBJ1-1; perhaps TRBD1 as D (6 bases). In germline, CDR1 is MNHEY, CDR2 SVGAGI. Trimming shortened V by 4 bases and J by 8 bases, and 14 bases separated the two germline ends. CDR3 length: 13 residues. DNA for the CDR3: TGTGCCAGCAGTTGGCAGGGGCCCACCGAAGCTTTCTTT. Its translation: CASSWQGPTEAFF.

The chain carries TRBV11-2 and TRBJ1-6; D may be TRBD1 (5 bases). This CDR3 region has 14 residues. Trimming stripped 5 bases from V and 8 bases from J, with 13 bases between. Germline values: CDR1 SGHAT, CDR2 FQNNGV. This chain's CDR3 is CASSQDSSYSPLHF. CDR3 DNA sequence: TGTGCCAGCAGCCAAGACAGCAGCTATTCACCCCTCCACTTT.

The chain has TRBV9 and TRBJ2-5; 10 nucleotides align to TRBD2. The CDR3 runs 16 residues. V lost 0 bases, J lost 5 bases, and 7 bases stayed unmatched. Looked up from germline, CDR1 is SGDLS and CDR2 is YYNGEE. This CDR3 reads CASSVGAGGPPETQYF. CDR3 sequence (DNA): TGTGCCAGCAGCGTAGGAGCGGGGGGGCCCCCCGAGACCCAGTACTTC.

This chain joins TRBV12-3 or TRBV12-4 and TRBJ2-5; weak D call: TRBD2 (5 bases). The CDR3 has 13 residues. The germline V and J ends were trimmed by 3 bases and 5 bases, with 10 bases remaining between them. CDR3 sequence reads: CASSFPRGETQYF. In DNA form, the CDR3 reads TGTGCCAGCAGTTTCCCCCGAGGGGAGACCCAGTACTTC.

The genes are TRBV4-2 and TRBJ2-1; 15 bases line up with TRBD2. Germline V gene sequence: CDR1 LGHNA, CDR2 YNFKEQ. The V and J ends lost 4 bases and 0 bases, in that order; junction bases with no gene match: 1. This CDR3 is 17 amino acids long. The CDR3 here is CASSRTSGGDSYNEQFF. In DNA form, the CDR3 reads TGTGCCAGCAGCCGGACTAGCGGGGGGGACTCCTACAATGAGCAGTTCTTC.

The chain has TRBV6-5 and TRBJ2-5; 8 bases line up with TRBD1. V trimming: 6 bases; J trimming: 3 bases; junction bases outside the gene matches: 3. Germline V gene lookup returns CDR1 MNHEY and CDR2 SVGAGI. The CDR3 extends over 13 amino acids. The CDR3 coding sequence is TGTGCCAGCAGAGGACAGGGTGAAGAGACCCAGTACTTC. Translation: CASRGQGEETQYF.

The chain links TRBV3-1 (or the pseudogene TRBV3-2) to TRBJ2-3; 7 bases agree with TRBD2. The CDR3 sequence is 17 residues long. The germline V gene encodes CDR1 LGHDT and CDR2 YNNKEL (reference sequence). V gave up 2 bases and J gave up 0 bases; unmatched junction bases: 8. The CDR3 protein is CASSQPPTSESTDTQYF. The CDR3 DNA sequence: TGTGCCAGCAGCCAACCCCCTACTAGCGAAAGCACAGATACGCAGTATTTT.

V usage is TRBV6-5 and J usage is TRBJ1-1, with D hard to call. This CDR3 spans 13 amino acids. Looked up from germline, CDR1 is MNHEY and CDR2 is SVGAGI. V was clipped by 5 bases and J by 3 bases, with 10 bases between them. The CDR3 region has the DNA TGTGCCAGCAGTACTGTCCGGGACACTGAAGCTTTCTTT. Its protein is CASSTVRDTEAFF.